A single T cell receptor (beta chain) is shown here with its context. The antigen is undetermined. V gave up 6 bases and J gave up 0 bases; unmatched junction bases: 4. This CDR3 contains 14 residues. Germline lookup yields CDR1 MNHEY and CDR2 SVGAGI. All unsorted peripheral T cells were captured because whole blood was used without fractionation. Alpha and beta constant-region primers primed reverse transcription of approximately 0.55 ug RNA. Alpha and beta chain libraries were made separately by chain-specific third strand synthesis with multiplexing indices. TCRdb passed the 5' RACE reads through MiXCR, listing each CDR3 protein once. The sample records approximately 10,000 distinct CDR3 sequences, less than 10% being singletons. The data stem from a study of HIV-infected patients and healthy controls. Whole-study results and caveats: A major limitation was that merely sixteen HIV-infected individuals were processed. During therapy, HIV-associated CDR3s fell significantly in frequency, while CMV-associated CDR3s did not change significantly. HIV-infected patients shared fewer CDR3 sequences between individuals than healthy controls.

The chain carries TRBV6-5 and TRBJ1-1; 7 bases are shared with TRBD1. The sequence derives from an adult in good health. Specimen: blood. The CDR3 nucleotides read TGTGCCAGCAGACAGGACAGGATGAACACTGAAGCTTTCTTT. Translating it yields CASRQDRMNTEAFF.